This T cell receptor beta chain was observed in a study of T cell responses to AZD1222 COVID-19 vaccine. V gave up 0 bases and J gave up 3 bases, with 9 bases separating them. This CDR3 is 14 amino acids long. Germline V gene sequence: CDR1 SGHNT, CDR2 YYREEE (reference sequence). Using immunoSEQ multiplex PCR, the repertoire was profiled, and TCRdb retains in-frame clones only, with some absent. The table shows 150,000 or so clones, with roughly nine tenths occurring only once. The TCR sequence derives from an adult in good health. The chain carries TRBV5-4 and TRBJ1-1, with a weak D call TRBD1 (6 bases). This material consisted of peripheral blood, taken on day 0 of AZD1222 vaccination. The DNA for the CDR3 is TGTGCCAGCAGCTTGGCAGGGGTTGACACTGAAGCTTTCTTT. This sequence encodes CASSLAGVDTEAFF.